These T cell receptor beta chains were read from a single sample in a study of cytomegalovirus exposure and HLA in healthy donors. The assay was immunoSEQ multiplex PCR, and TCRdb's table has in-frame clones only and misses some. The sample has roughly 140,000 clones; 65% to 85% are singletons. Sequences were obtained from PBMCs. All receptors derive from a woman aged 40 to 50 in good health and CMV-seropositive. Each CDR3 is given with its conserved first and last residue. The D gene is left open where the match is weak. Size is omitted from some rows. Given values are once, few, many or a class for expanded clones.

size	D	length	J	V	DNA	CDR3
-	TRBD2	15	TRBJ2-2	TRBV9	TGTGCCAGCAGCCCCAGCGGGAGGGTCCCCGGGGAGCTGTTTTTT	CASSPSGRVPGELFF
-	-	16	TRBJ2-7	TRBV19	TGTGCCAGTAGTATGGGCCTTGGGGCCTCAGGTGGCGAGCAGTACTTC	CASSMGLGASGGEQYF
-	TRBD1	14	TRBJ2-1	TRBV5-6	TGTGCCAGCAGCCCAGGGGGCTCCTACAATGAGCAGTTCTTC	CASSPGGSYNEQFF
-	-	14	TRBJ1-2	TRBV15	TGTGCCACCAGCAGAGATATGTCCGGCTATGGCTACACCTTC	CATSRDMSGYGYTF
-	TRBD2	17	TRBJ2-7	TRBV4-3	TGCGCCAGCAGCCAAGAACCAGCGGGGGCCCCACCTTACGAGCAGTACTTC	CASSQEPAGAPPYEQYF
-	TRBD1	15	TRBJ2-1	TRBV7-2	TGTGCCAGCAGCCCTGGGACAGGGGGCTACAATGAGCAGTTCTTC	CASSPGTGGYNEQFF
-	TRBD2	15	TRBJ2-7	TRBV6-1	TGTGCCAGCAGTGAAGGGACTAGCGAGATTTACGAGCAGTACTTC	CASSEGTSEIYEQYF
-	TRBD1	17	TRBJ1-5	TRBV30	TGTGCCTGGAGTAAAAAGCCGGGACAGGGGAGCAATCAGCCCCAGCATTTT	CAWSKKPGQGSNQPQHF
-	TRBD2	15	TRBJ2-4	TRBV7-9	TGTGCCAGCAGCTTAGTGGCTAGCGGGCAAAACATTCAGTACTTC	CASSLVASGQNIQYF
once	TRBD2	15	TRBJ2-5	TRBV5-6	TGTGCCAGCACCGTTGGGAGGGAGTCGGGAGAGACCCAGTACTTC	CASTVGRESGETQYF
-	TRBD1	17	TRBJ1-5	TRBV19	TGTGCCAGTAGATCTCGGACAGGGGGCGTGAGCAATCAGCCCCAGCATTTT	CASRSRTGGVSNQPQHF
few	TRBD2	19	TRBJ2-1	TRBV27	TGTGCCAGCAGTCCCCCTAGCGGGAGAGAAGGAAAATCCTACAATGAGCAGTTCTTC	CASSPPSGREGKSYNEQFF
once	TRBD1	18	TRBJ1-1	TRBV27	TGTGCCAGCAGTTCCCTTCGACAGGGGGCTACTCCGAACACTGAAGCTTTCTTT	CASSSLRQGATPNTEAFF
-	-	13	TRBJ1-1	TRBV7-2	TGTGCCAGCAGCCAAGACAAAGTCACTGAAGCTTTCTTT	CASSQDKVTEAFF
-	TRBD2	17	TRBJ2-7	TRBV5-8	TGTGCCAGCAGCTTGACGGCTAGCGGGAGTGGGTTATTCGAGCAGTACTTC	CASSLTASGSGLFEQYF
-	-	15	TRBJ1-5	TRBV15	TGTGCCACCAGCAGAGAACGGGCAGGAGGGCAGCCCCAGCATTTT	CATSRERAGGQPQHF
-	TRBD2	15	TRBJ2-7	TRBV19	TGTGCCAGTAGTTTTGGACTAGCGGGATACTACGAGCAGTACTTC	CASSFGLAGYYEQYF
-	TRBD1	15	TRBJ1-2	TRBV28	TGTGCCAGCAGTTCAACAGGGGGCGAGAACTATGGCTACACCTTC	CASSSTGGENYGYTF
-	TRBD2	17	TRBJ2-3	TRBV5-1	TGCGCCAGCAGCCACGGACTAGCGGGAGTGGGGCAAGATACGCAGTATTTT	CASSHGLAGVGQDTQYF
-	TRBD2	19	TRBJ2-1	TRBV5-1	TGCGCCAGCAGCAACGGACTAGCGGGAGGGAAGATCTCCTACAATGAGCAGTTCTTC	CASSNGLAGGKISYNEQFF
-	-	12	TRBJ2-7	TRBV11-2	TGTGCCAGCAGCTTATCTACCAGGCCTAGCTACTTC	CASSLSTRPSYF
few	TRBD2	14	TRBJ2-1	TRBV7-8	TGTGCCAGCAGCTTAGACTTGCGGGAGGAACAGCAGTTCTTC	CASSLDLREEQQFF
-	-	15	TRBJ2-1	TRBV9	TGTGCCAGCAGCGTAGTCGGCGGGTGGGACAATGAGCAGTTCTTC	CASSVVGGWDNEQFF
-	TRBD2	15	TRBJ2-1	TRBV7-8	TGTGCCAGCAGCTTAGGCGGGACTACCCTGAATGAGCAGTTCTTC	CASSLGGTTLNEQFF
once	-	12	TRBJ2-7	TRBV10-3	TGTGCCATCAGTGATAGGGGCTACGAGCAGTACTTC	CAISDRGYEQYF
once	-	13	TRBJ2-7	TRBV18	TGTGCCAGCTCACCTCTGGGGGCATACGAGCAGTACTTC	CASSPLGAYEQYF
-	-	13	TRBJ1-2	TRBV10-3	TGTGCCATCAGTTCTCAGGCGAACTATGGCTACACCTTC	CAISSQANYGYTF
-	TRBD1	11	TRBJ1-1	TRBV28	TGTGCCAGCCAGGGGGCACATGAAGCTTTCTTT	CASQGAHEAFF
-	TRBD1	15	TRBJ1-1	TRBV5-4	TGTGCCAGCAGGATGGACGACAGGGGGAACACTGAAGCTTTCTTT	CASRMDDRGNTEAFF
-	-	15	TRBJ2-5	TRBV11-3	TGTGCCAGCAGCTTAGATAACGCGGCCGATCGGACCCAGTACTTC	CASSLDNAADRTQYF
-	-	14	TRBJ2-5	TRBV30	TGTGCCTGGAGTCATTCCCAGGGAAAAGAGACCCAGTACTTC	CAWSHSQGKETQYF
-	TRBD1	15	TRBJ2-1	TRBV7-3	TGTGCCAGCAGCTTAGACAGGGGAAAATACAATGAGCAGTTCTTC	CASSLDRGKYNEQFF
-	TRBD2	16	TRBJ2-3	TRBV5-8	TGTGCCAGCAGCGCCGGGACTAGCGGCGACACAGATACGCAGTATTTT	CASSAGTSGDTDTQYF
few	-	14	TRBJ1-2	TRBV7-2	TGTGCCAGCACCTCCCCCACGAGGGACTATGGCTACACCTTC	CASTSPTRDYGYTF
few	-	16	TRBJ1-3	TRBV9	TGTGCCAGCAGCTCTAGCCTGGGTGGCGGCGGAAACACCATATATTTT	CASSSSLGGGGNTIYF
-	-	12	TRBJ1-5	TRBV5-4	TGTGCCAGCAGCTCCAGGGATGGGCCCCAGCATTTT	CASSSRDGPQHF
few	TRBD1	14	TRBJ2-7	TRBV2	TGTGCCAGCAGTCCCGACAGGGGAGACTACGAGCAGTACTTC	CASSPDRGDYEQYF
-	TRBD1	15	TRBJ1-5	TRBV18	TGTGCCAGCTCACCCGGGACAGGGGGGAATCAGCCCCAGCATTTT	CASSPGTGGNQPQHF
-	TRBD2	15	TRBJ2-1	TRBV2	TGTGCCAGCAGTGAGACGGGGGGGCCAGTACATGAGCAGTTCTTC	CASSETGGPVHEQFF
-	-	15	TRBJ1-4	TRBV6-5	TGTGCCAGCGGAGCTTCGGGAGCAACTAATGAAAAACTGTTTTTT	CASGASGATNEKLFF
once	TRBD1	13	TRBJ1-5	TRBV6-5	TGTGCCAGCAGCCCAGGGACAGGGCAGCCCCAGCATTTT	CASSPGTGQPQHF
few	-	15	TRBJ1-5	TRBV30	TGTGCCGGAGGATGGGGGGGCGCAAGCAATCAGCCCCAGCATTTT	CAGGWGGASNQPQHF
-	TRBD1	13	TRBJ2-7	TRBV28	TGTGCCAGCAGTTTTAGGGGGCTAGGCGAGCAGTACTTC	CASSFRGLGEQYF
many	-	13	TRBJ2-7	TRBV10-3	TGTGCCATCAGCCTGGGCAGGGCGGCGGAGCAGTACTTC	CAISLGRAAEQYF
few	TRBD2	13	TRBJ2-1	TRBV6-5	TGTGCCAGCCGACTAGCGGGGTCCAATGAGCAGTTCTTC	CASRLAGSNEQFF
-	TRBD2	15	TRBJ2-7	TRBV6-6	TGTGCCAGCAGCCACCAACTAGCGGGAGGGGGCGAGCAGTACTTC	CASSHQLAGGGEQYF
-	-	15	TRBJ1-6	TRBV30	TGTGCCTGGAGTGTAACGCAGGGTATACGATCACCCCTCCACTTT	CAWSVTQGIRSPLHF
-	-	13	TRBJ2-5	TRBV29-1	TGCAGCGTCGCGGCGCGTGCGTTAGAGACCCAGTACTTC	CSVAARALETQYF
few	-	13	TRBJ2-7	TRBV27	TGTGCCACCGCCGGTATGGGGAGAAACGAGCAGTACTTC	CATAGMGRNEQYF
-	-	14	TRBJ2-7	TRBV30	TGTGCCTGGGTATCGAAAGGGACTTCCTACGAGCAGTACTTC	CAWVSKGTSYEQYF
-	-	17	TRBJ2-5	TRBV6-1	TGTGCCAGCAGTGAAGGTGGGGCGGGGGCGTTACAAGAGACCCAGTACTTC	CASSEGGAGALQETQYF
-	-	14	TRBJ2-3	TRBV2	TGTGCCAGCAGTCAACAGGGTCGGGGAGATACGCAGTATTTT	CASSQQGRGDTQYF
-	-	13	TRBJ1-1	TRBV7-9	TGTGCCAGCAGTCAAGGAGTGAACACTGAAGCTTTCTTT	CASSQGVNTEAFF
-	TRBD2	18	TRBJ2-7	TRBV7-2	TGTGCCAGCAGCAACCACGGTGGGAGGGCGGGAGGGAGGGCCGAGCAGTACTTC	CASSNHGGRAGGRAEQYF
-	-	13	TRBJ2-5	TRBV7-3	TGTGCCAGCAGCTTATCAGGGCAGGAGACCCAGTACTTC	CASSLSGQETQYF
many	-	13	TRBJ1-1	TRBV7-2	TGTGCCAGCAGCTCTCCTCCGGACAGTGAAGCTTTCTTT	CASSSPPDSEAFF
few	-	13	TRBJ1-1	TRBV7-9	TGTGCCAGCAGCTTCCAGGCCAACACTGAAGCTTTCTTT	CASSFQANTEAFF